These 20 T cell receptor beta chains were all obtained from the same sample, sequenced in a study of cytomegalovirus exposure and HLA in healthy donors. It was with 60 Vbeta and 13 Jbeta primers that the PCR ran. The assay was immunoSEQ multiplex PCR, and TCRdb's table has in-frame clones only and misses some. The table records approximately 140,000 clones, over 60% of them present only once. Material for sequencing was PBMCs. Receptor source: a woman aged 60 to 75 in good health and CMV-seronegative.

The sample holds a few counts of this clone. The V gene is TRBV19, the J gene TRBJ2-2, with D maybe TRBD1 (6 bases). This CDR3 has 14 amino acids. The ends were cut back, 3 bases at V and 5 bases at J, with 10 bases in the middle. Germline V gene data show CDR1 as LNHDA and CDR2 as SQIVND (reference sequence). CDR3 protein: CASSIRRGTGELFF. The CDR3 nucleotides are TGTGCCAGTAGTATCCGCAGGGGAACCGGGGAGCTGTTTTTT.

The J gene is TRBJ2-7, the V gene TRBV10-2, with 9 positions matching TRBD1. The trim removed 1 base at V and 3 bases at J, leaving 7 bases unmatched. Germline V gene data show CDR1 as WSHSY and CDR2 as SAAADI. The CDR3 is made up of 16 amino acids. CDR3 residues: CASSEYRGPEVYEQYF. The CDR3, as DNA: TGCGCCAGCAGTGAGTACAGGGGGCCCGAGGTCTACGAGCAGTACTTC.

This chain joins TRBV5-1 and TRBJ2-1; a possible D gene is TRBD1 (6 bases). V lost 0 bases to trimming and J lost 2 bases, with 15 bases between them. The V gene's germline CDR1 is SGHRS and CDR2 YFSETQ. The CDR3 length is 17 residues. The CDR3, as DNA: TGCGCCAGCAGCTTGGATGGGGCCACAGGGACCTACAATGAGCAGTTCTTC. This sequence encodes CASSLDGATGTYNEQFF.

Only a few counts were recorded for this clone. The gene calls are TRBV4-1 and TRBJ2-6; D may be TRBD2 (5 bases). V dropped 1 base and J dropped 4 bases, with 14 bases sitting between them. CDR3 length: 17 amino acids. Germline lookup yields CDR1 MGHRA and CDR2 YSYEKL. The CDR3 DNA reads as TGCGCCAGCAGCCAAGCCCCCGAGGGCGCCGGGGCCAACGTCCTGACTTTC. Translation gives CASSQAPEGAGANVLTF.

V is TRBV9 and J is TRBJ2-7, with a possible D match to TRBD2 (7 bases). CDR1 and CDR2 (germline): SGDLS, YYNGEE. Between the trimmed V and J ends, which lost 2 bases and 3 bases, there was a span of 15 bases. The CDR3 runs 15 residues. CDR3 sequence: CASSVGGPFNYEQYF. DNA of the CDR3: TGTGCCAGCAGCGTGGGGGGGCCCTTTAACTACGAGCAGTACTTC.

The genes are TRBV7-3 and TRBJ2-5, with 7 nucleotides matching TRBD2. The CDR3 runs 13 residues. Germline V CDR1 and CDR2: SGHTA, FQGTGA. Trimming took 5 bases from V and 4 from J; bases not matched to a gene: 4. CDR3 sequence (DNA): TGTGCCAGCAGCCGCGGGAGTACAGAGACCCAGTACTTC. This sequence encodes CASSRGSTETQYF. The variable domain in full, with the rest retrieved from reference TRBV7-3 and TRBJ2-5, is GAGVSQTPSNKVTEKGKYVELRCDPISGHTALYWYRQSLGQGPEFLIYFQGTGAADDSGLPNDRFFAVRPEGSVSTLKIQRTERGDSAVYLCASSRGSTETQYFGPGTRLLVL.

J is TRBJ2-1 and V is TRBV9, with TRBD1 identical over 7 bases. The CDR3 is 14 amino acids. Germline V lookup: CDR1 SGDLS, CDR2 YYNGEE. V lost 6 bases and J lost 4; bases outside the gene matches: 7. The DNA for the CDR3 is TGTGCCAGCACTTCCGGGACAGTGTACAATGAGCAGTTCTTC. It is translated as CASTSGTVYNEQFF.

This clone was detected a few times. The chain uses TRBV14 and TRBJ2-3, with a possible D match to TRBD2 (6 bases). Trimming stripped 4 bases from V and 9 bases from J, with 11 bases between. The germline V gene encodes CDR1 SGHDN and CDR2 FVKESK. The CDR3 spans 12 residues. Here the CDR3 DNA reads TGTGCCAGCAGCCCGGGCGCGGGAACGCAGTATTTT. Translation gives CASSPGAGTQYF.

The rearrangement joins TRBV6-1 to TRBJ1-3; D not certain. Trimming took 4 bases from V and 0 from J, leaving 10 bases between them. This CDR3 contains 15 residues. Germline CDR1 reads MNHNS; CDR2 reads SASEGT. CDR3 coding DNA: TGTGCCAGCAGTGGATGGGAGATCTCTGGAAACACCATATATTTT. Protein: CASSGWEISGNTIYF.

V usage is TRBV5-6 and J usage is TRBJ2-2, with 13 bases matching TRBD2. Germline V CDR1 and CDR2: SGHDT, YYEEEE. V trimming: 4 bases; J trimming: 4 bases; junction bases outside the gene matches: 4. This CDR3 has 16 residues. CDR3 DNA sequence: TGTGCCAGCAGCCCTGGGACTAGCGGGACCACCGGGGAGCTGTTTTTT. Encoded protein: CASSPGTSGTTGELFF.

The V call is TRBV4-3, the J call TRBJ1-1; maybe TRBD1 (5 bases). This CDR3 comprises 14 residues. Trimming removed 0 bases from V and 4 bases from J, with 9 bases in between. Germline V gene data show CDR1 as LGHNA and CDR2 as YSLEER. The CDR3 DNA sequence: TGCGCCAGCAGCCAAGAAAGCCAGGGCACTGAAGCTTTCTTT. Amino acids: CASSQESQGTEAFF.

V usage is TRBV5-1 and J usage is TRBJ2-5, with D possibly being TRBD2 (6 bases). CDR1 SGHRS and CDR2 YFSETQ come from the germline V gene. The CDR3 covers 14 residues. V lost 5 bases, J lost 2 bases, and 13 bases lay in between. The CDR3 DNA reads TGCGCCAGCAGGGACCCGGGAGTTCAAGAGACCCAGTACTTC. It is translated as CASRDPGVQETQYF.

This clone was seen a few times. The chain links TRBV11-1 to TRBJ2-7, with 7 bases aligning to TRBD2. There are 16 residues in the CDR3. Germline V CDR1 and CDR2: SGHAT, FQDESV (reference sequence). Losses at the gene ends were 5 bases for V and 4 bases for J; bases not matched to a gene: 14. CDR3 in amino acids: CASSPAAREGRYEQYF. In DNA form, the CDR3 reads TGTGCCAGCAGCCCAGCGGCCAGGGAGGGAAGGTACGAGCAGTACTTC.

The chain has TRBV6-5 and TRBJ2-5, with 9 nucleotides matching TRBD2. TRBJ2-7 explains the end of the DNA better; the J call may be wrong. The CDR3 has 13 residues. Looked up from germline, CDR1 is MNHEY and CDR2 is SVGAGI. In DNA, the CDR3 is TGTGCCAGCAGCCGGACTAGCGACTACGAGCAGTACTTC. This sequence encodes CASSRTSDYEQYF.

This clone was observed a handful of times. This rearrangement joins TRBV6-1 to TRBJ2-7; D remains unclear. V lost 7 bases and J 4 bases, leaving 11 bases between the germline ends. This CDR3 has 12 amino acids. Germline V gene lookup returns CDR1 MNHNS and CDR2 SASEGT. CDR3 bases: TGTGCCAGCACAGGCAGGCCGTACGAGCAGTACTTC. It yields the protein CASTGRPYEQYF.

As concerns this clone: The same CDR3 is also encoded by other DNA sequences in this sample. V and J are TRBV6-5 and TRBJ2-5; no clear D gene. Per germline, CDR1 MNHEY and CDR2 SVGAGI. V dropped 3 bases and J dropped 5 bases, with 4 bases sitting between them. The CDR3 has 11 residues. CDR3 bases: TGTGCCAGCAGTTATCTGGAGACCCAGTACTTC. Translated, it gives CASSYLETQYF.

This clone was found a few times. The rearrangement uses TRBV7-2 and TRBJ2-3, with D possibly being TRBD1 (6 bases). CDR3 length equals 14 residues. Germline V gene data show CDR1 as SGHTA and CDR2 as FQGNSA. With 5 bases removed from V and 3 bases from J, the gap between germline ends came to 12 bases. CDR3 sequence: CASSPGRGTDTQYF. CDR3 DNA sequence: TGTGCCAGCAGCCCCGGCAGGGGAACAGATACGCAGTATTTT. The full variable domain, in which reference TRBV7-2 and TRBJ2-3 provide the parts outside the CDR3, is GAGVSQSPSNKVTEKGKDVELRCDPISGHTALYWYRQSLGQGLEFLIYFQGNSAPDKSGLPSDRFSAERTGGSVSTLTIQRTQQEDSAVYLCASSPGRGTDTQYFGPGTRLTVL.

This rearrangement joins TRBV19 to TRBJ1-2; 9 bases map to TRBD1. J gave up 2 bases and V 9 bases, and 4 bases lay outside the gene matches. This CDR3 region has 13 residues. CDR1 is LNHDA and CDR2 is SQIVND in the germline V gene (reference sequence). CDR3 nucleotides: TGTGCCAGCGGGACAGGGAACAACTATGGCTACACCTTC. This encodes CASGTGNNYGYTF.

The chain employs TRBV19 and TRBJ2-1; TRBD2 matches at 7 bases. The V and J ends lost 3 bases and 8 bases, in that order; junction bases with no gene match: 10. Looked up from germline, CDR1 is LNHDA and CDR2 is SQIVND (reference sequence). The CDR3 contains 15 residues. CDR3 amino acids: CASSMGRGQRDEQFF. The CDR3 DNA sequence: TGTGCCAGTAGTATGGGGAGGGGCCAGAGGGATGAGCAGTTCTTC.

The sample holds a few counts of this clone. The DNA of the CDR3 is TGCGCCAGCAGCTTGACTAGCGGGAGCCCCGAAGAGACCCAGTACTTC. Translated: CASSLTSGSPEETQYF. The chain is built from TRBV5-1 and TRBJ2-5, with 11 positions matching TRBD2. The CDR3 has 16 residues. Trimming removed 1 base from V and 3 bases from J; junction bases left unmatched: 5. Germline V gene data show CDR1 as SGHRS and CDR2 as YFSETQ.